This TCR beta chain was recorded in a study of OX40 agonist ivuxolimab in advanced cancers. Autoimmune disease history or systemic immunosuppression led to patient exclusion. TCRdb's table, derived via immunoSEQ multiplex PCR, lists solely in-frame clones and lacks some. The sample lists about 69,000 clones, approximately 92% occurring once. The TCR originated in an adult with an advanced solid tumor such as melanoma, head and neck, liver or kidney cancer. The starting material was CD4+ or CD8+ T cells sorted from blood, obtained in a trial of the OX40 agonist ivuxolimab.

The CDR3 DNA sequence: TGTGCCAGCAGTTACGGCTATGAGCAGTTCTTC. It encodes CASSYGYEQFF. The chain links TRBV27 to TRBJ2-1; D gene uncertain. The germline V gene has CDR1 MNHEY and CDR2 SMNVEV (reference sequence). The V gene lost 4 bases and the J gene lost 8 bases, with 6 bases spanning the gap. The CDR3 sequence is 11 residues long.